Listed here are 26 T cell receptor beta chains from one sample, sequenced in a study of T cells in Graves' hyperthyroidism and ophthalmopathy. Regions amplified from RNA transcripts were the TCR beta CDR3 regions. In the first-round RT-PCR of the TCR CDR3, the HTBI primer set was used. Each CDR3 protein gets one entry after TCRdb re-called the multiplex PCR reads with MiXCR. The table shows hundreds of thousands of distinct CDR3 sequences, with roughly 13% occurring only once. The sequenced sample consisted of blood. These receptors came from a woman aged 25 to 39 with Graves' hyperthyroidism that later progressed to Graves' ophthalmopathy.

Ten or more counts support this clonotype. The chain has TRBV12-5 and TRBJ2-7; unclear D gene. The CDR3 runs 14 residues. Trimming stripped 2 bases from V and 5 bases from J, with 13 bases between. CDR1 is LGHNT, CDR2 FRNRAP, per germline. Here the CDR3 DNA reads TGTGCTAGTGGTTTGCCTACGGCCTACCACGAGCAGTACTTC. Its protein is CASGLPTAYHEQYF.

This clonotype was counted at least ten times. The V and J genes are TRBV20-1 and TRBJ2-7; the D gene is possibly TRBD2 (6 bases). The CDR3 contains 16 residues. Germline values: CDR1 DFQATT, CDR2 SNEGSKA (reference sequence). Trimming pared 4 bases from V and 2 bases from J, leaving 21 bases between. The CDR3 loop is CSAKDGTQITTYEQYF. In DNA form, the CDR3 reads TGCAGTGCTAAAGACGGGACTCAAATAACCACCTACGAGCAGTACTTC.

This clonotype was counted ten times or more. The V gene is TRBV6-5, the J gene TRBJ1-6; 9 bases are shared with TRBD1. This CDR3 is built from 16 residues. CDR1 MNHEY and CDR2 SVGAGI come from the germline V gene. Unmatched junction bases numbered 13, after V lost 6 bases and J lost 10 bases. The CDR3 spells CASSYGTGKARSPLHF. CDR3 DNA sequence: TGTGCCAGCAGCTACGGGACAGGGAAAGCGCGGTCACCCCTCCACTTT.

Worth noting for this clonotype: A much larger clone lies a single base off, so this may be a read error. This chain joins TRBV3-1 and TRBJ2-1, with 10 bases identical to TRBD2. This CDR3 is 17 amino acids long. Germline V gene data show CDR1 as LGHDT and CDR2 as YNNKEL (reference sequence). The CDR3 loop is CASSQEEGLAGDNEQLF. For the CDR3, the DNA is TGTGCCAGCAGCCAAGAAGAAGGGCTAGCGGGGGACAATGAGCAGCTCTTC.

This clonotype was counted ten times or more. At one end the junction does not follow the germline gene, possibly because of a read error. CDR3 nucleotides: TGTGCCAGCAGCTTGGGACAGCAAGAGACCCAGTACTTC. Its translation is CASSLGQQETQYF. The J gene is TRBJ2-5, the V gene TRBV5-1, with TRBD1 identical over 7 bases. The CDR3 is 13 amino acids. Germline V CDR1 and CDR2: SGHRS, YFSETQ.

About this clonotype itself: With a much larger clone just one base away, this may be a read error. The V call is TRBV7-8, the J call TRBJ2-1; the match to TRBD2 covers 8 bases. The trim removed 2 bases at V and 1 base at J, leaving 7 bases unmatched. CDR3 length: 17 amino acids. Germline CDR1 SGHVS, CDR2 FQNEAQ. The CDR3 loop is CASSLPTSEESYNEQFF. In DNA form, the CDR3 reads TGTGCCAGCAGCTTACCGACTAGCGAGGAATCCTACAATGAGCAGTTCTTC.

This clonotype was seen many times. The J gene is TRBJ2-2, the V gene TRBV27; 8 bases line up with TRBD2. The CDR3 is made up of 17 amino acids. Unmatched junction bases numbered 8, after V lost 3 bases and J lost 2 bases. The germline V gene has CDR1 MNHEY and CDR2 SMNVEV (reference sequence). CDR3 nucleotides: TGTGCCAGCAGTTTGTTTAGCGGGAATTATAACACCGGGGAGCTGTTTTTT. Translated: CASSLFSGNYNTGELFF.

This clonotype was picked up many times. J is TRBJ2-3 and V is TRBV2, with 13 bases that match TRBD2. CDR3 length: 18 residues. CDR1 and CDR2 from the germline V gene are SNHLY and FYNNEI. Trimming cost V 6 bases and J 4 bases; bases outside gene matches: 13. CDR3 in DNA: TGTGCCAGCAGCACCGGGACTAGCGGGACCGCAGGGGCAGATACGCAGTATTTT. It encodes CASSTGTSGTAGADTQYF.

This clonotype has more than one count but fewer than ten. The V call is TRBV4-1, the J call TRBJ1-1; D is uncertain. The CDR3 is made up of 16 amino acids. CDR1 and CDR2 (germline): MGHRA, YSYEKL. The ends were cut back, 1 base at V and 1 base at J, with 13 bases in the middle. CDR3 loop: CASSQGEATRNTEAFF. The CDR3 DNA reads as TGCGCCAGCAGCCAAGGGGAGGCGACTCGGAACACTGAAGCTTTCTTT.

The chain joins TRBV6-1 to TRBJ2-2, with D uncertain. V gave up 3 bases and J gave up 9 bases, with 11 bases separating them. Germline lookup yields CDR1 MNHNS and CDR2 SASEGT. The CDR3 consists of 13 residues. Written as DNA, the CDR3 is TGTGCCAGCAGTGATCCCTGGACCTGGGAGCTGTTTTTT. Translation: CASSDPWTWELFF.

The V gene is TRBV5-1, the J gene TRBJ2-5, with TRBD2 identical over 10 bases. CDR3 length: 15 amino acids. After removal of 4 bases from V and 1 base from J, the junction contained 4 bases not matched to a gene. Per the germline V gene, CDR1 is SGHRS and CDR2 is YFSETQ. The CDR3 loop is CASSKGLALQETQYF. For the CDR3, the DNA is TGCGCCAGCAGCAAGGGACTAGCGCTCCAAGAGACCCAGTACTTC.

This clonotype was detected ten times or more. The chain uses TRBV5-1 and TRBJ2-3; 11 bases align to TRBD2. In germline, CDR1 is SGHRS, CDR2 YFSETQ. V lost 1 base to trimming and J lost 4 bases; unmatched junction nucleotides: 8. This CDR3 is built from 17 residues. The DNA of the CDR3 is TGCGCCAGCAGCTTGCAACATAGCGGGAGGGCCCCAGATACGCAGTATTTT. Residues: CASSLQHSGRAPDTQYF.

This chain links TRBV7-2 with TRBJ1-1; D remains ambiguous. CDR1 is SGHTA, CDR2 FQGNSA, per germline. The CDR3 has 12 amino acids. V dropped 10 bases and J dropped 3 bases, with 12 bases sitting between them. CDR3 bases: TGTGCCATAGGCCCTCGGGACACTGAAGCTTTCTTT. Translated: CAIGPRDTEAFF.

This clonotype was observed many times. This rearrangement joins TRBV6-2 or TRBV6-3 to TRBJ1-4; D is possibly TRBD1 (5 bases). The CDR3 totals 16 residues. V was clipped by 4 bases and J by 0 bases, with 12 bases between them. CDR1 is MNHEY and CDR2 is SVGEGT in the germline V gene. The CDR3 sequence is CASSFPGTATNEKLFF. The CDR3 region has the DNA TGTGCCAGCAGTTTTCCCGGGACGGCAACTAATGAAAAACTGTTTTTT.

This clonotype was detected many times. This chain connects TRBV28 to TRBJ2-5, with 8 bases aligning to TRBD2. This CDR3 comprises 14 residues. The germline V gene encodes CDR1 MDHEN and CDR2 SYDVKM. With V trimmed by 4 bases and J by 3 bases, 4 bases remained unmatched. CDR3 in amino acids: CASSSPLAEETQYF. The CDR3 DNA is TGTGCCAGCAGTTCGCCACTAGCGGAAGAGACCCAGTACTTC.

This clonotype was recorded at least ten times. J is TRBJ2-1 and V is TRBV4-1; 14 positions agree with TRBD2. The CDR3 covers 16 residues. With V trimmed by 11 bases and J by 1 base, 7 bases remained unmatched. Looked up from germline, CDR1 is MGHRA and CDR2 is YSYEKL. The DNA for the CDR3 is TGCGCCGGAGGGACTAGCGGGAGTATATCCTACAATGAGCAGTTCTTC. Translation gives CAGGTSGSISYNEQFF.

This clonotype has a count of ten or more. The chain combines TRBV20-1 with TRBJ2-3; 10 bases agree with TRBD2. Germline assignment: CDR1 DFQATT and CDR2 SNEGSKA (reference sequence). V was clipped by 0 bases and J by 1 base; unmatched bases: 1. The length of the CDR3 is 15 residues. CDR3 amino acids: CSARDTSGGTDTQYF. CDR3 nucleotides: TGCAGTGCTAGAGATACTAGCGGGGGCACAGATACGCAGTATTTT.

This clonotype was seen many times. J is TRBJ1-2 and V is TRBV6-1; D is undetermined. V was pared by 6 bases and J by 2 bases, with 22 bases between. The CDR3 runs to 17 residues. CDR1 MNHNS and CDR2 SASEGT come from the germline V gene. CDR3 amino acids: CASSLEEAYRINYGYTF. The CDR3, as DNA: TGTGCCAGCAGCCTAGAGGAGGCCTACCGAATAAACTATGGCTACACCTTC.

This clonotype has ten or more counts. The CDR3 DNA reads as TGTGCCACCAGTGATTTCGGACAGGGCGGCACCGGGGAGCTGTTTTTT. Protein sequence: CATSDFGQGGTGELFF. The chain employs TRBV24-1 and TRBJ2-2; the match to TRBD1 covers 8 bases. Germline trimming cut 1 base from V and 4 bases from J; bases unmatched to any gene: 4. This CDR3 region has 16 residues. Germline V gene sequence: CDR1 KGHDR, CDR2 SFDVKD.

This clonotype was seen a handful of times. This may stem from a read error, because a much larger clone lies one nucleotide away. This sequence joins TRBV11-3 and TRBJ2-3, with 10 bases aligning to TRBD2. Germline V gene sequence: CDR1 SGHNT, CDR2 YENEEA. This CDR3 is 16 amino acids long. Written as DNA, the CDR3 is TGTGCCAGCAGCTTAGTATTAGCGGGAGGAACAGGTACGCAGTATTTT. It yields the protein CASSLVLAGGTGTQYF.

In the case of this clonotype: The germline gene is not matched at one end of the junction; a read error may be the cause. The chain has TRBV28 and TRBJ2-1; maybe TRBD1 (6 bases). Germline V gene sequence: CDR1 MDHEN, CDR2 SYDVKM. This CDR3 comprises 19 residues. CDR3 DNA: TGTGTCAGCAGCTCCCTGCTTTGGGGGCCCCGAAGTAACTACAATGAGCAGTTCTTC. As protein: CVSSSLLWGPRSNYNEQFF. The variable domain in full, completed from reference TRBV28 and TRBJ2-1, reads DVKVTQSSRYLVKRTGEKVFLECVQDMDHENMFWYRQDPGLGLRLIYFSYDVKMKEKGDIPEGYSVSREKKERFSLILESASTNQTSMYLCVSSSLLWGPRSNYNEQFFGPGTRLTVL.

This clonotype was detected ten times or more. The rearrangement joins TRBV7-9 to TRBJ2-1, with a possible D match to TRBD2 (5 bases). The germline gives CDR1 SEHNR, CDR2 FQNEAQ (reference sequence). The CDR3 sequence is 12 residues long. V dropped 10 bases and J dropped 2 bases, with 9 bases sitting between them. The CDR3 reads CATHGAYNEQFF. The CDR3 coding sequence is TGTGCCACCCACGGGGCCTACAATGAGCAGTTCTTC.

V gene TRBV6-1 combines with J gene TRBJ1-2, with 7 bases identical to TRBD1. V lost 3 bases and J lost 6; bases outside the gene matches: 4. The V gene's germline CDR1 is MNHNS and CDR2 SASEGT. This CDR3 has 13 amino acids. CDR3 amino acids: CASSDMTGNGYTF. The CDR3 bases are TGTGCCAGCAGTGACATGACAGGGAATGGCTACACCTTC.

The rearrangement joins TRBV6-2 or TRBV6-3 to TRBJ2-7, with no clear D. Germline V gives CDR1 MNHEY, CDR2 SVGEGT. Trimming pared 8 bases from V and 4 bases from J, leaving 9 bases between. This CDR3 has 11 residues. The CDR3 is CASEDDYEQYF. The DNA of the CDR3 is TGTGCCAGCGAAGACGATTACGAGCAGTACTTC.

Of note for this clonotype: A far larger clone differs by one base, so this is likely a read error. The genes are TRBV28 and TRBJ2-2; tentatively, D is TRBD1 (6 bases). This CDR3 is 13 amino acids long. Germline V gene lookup returns CDR1 MDHEN and CDR2 SYDVKM. CDR3 coding DNA: TGTGCCAGCAGCCTAAGGGGGACCGGGGAGCCGTTTTTT. As protein: CASSLRGTGEPFF.

This chain connects TRBV10-3 to TRBJ2-1; D may be TRBD2 (6 bases). The CDR3 totals 12 residues. Germline V CDR1 and CDR2: ENHRY, SYGVKD. With 5 bases removed from V and 9 bases from J, the gap between germline ends came to 11 bases. CDR3 nucleotide sequence: TGTGCCATCAGTACTAGCAACGGTGAGCAGTTCTTC. This translates into CAISTSNGEQFF.